The 8 T cell receptor beta chains reported below all come from one sample, sequenced in a study of T-cell reconstitution after alpha-beta-depleted transplantation in children. Unique molecular identifiers were incorporated during preparation of the TCRbeta library. TCRdb fed the PCR reads into MiXCR, producing one record per CDR3 protein. Of about 7,900 distinct CDR3 sequences in the sample, around 30% were seen once. Sequenced material: peripheral blood, taken 60 days after TCRalphabeta/CD19-depleted stem cell transplant. These receptors were taken from a boy less than two years old who had a stem cell transplant for SCID, so the T cells may come from the graft donor.

The chain couples TRBV3-1 to TRBJ2-7; 8 bases align to TRBD2. Germline V gene data show CDR1 as LGHDT and CDR2 as YNNKEL (reference sequence). Trimming at V came to 4 bases and at J to 2 bases, leaving 7 bases not matched to a gene. The CDR3 has 15 residues. CDR3 DNA: TGTGCCAGCAGCCCGGTAGCGGGAAATGCCTACGAGCAGTACTTC. Translation gives CASSPVAGNAYEQYF.

This clonotype is deemed medium-sized (0.01 to 0.1%). J is TRBJ1-2 and V is TRBV7-6; D not certain. The CDR3 contains 14 residues. V gave up 3 bases and J gave up 4 bases, with 12 bases separating them. Looked up from germline, CDR1 is SGHVS and CDR2 is FNYEAQ. CDR3 in DNA: TGTGCCAGCAGCTTGAGACAACGGGGCTATGGCTACACCTTC. It codes for CASSLRQRGYGYTF.

This clonotype was observed many times. The genes are TRBV29-1 and TRBJ2-3; no definite D call. CDR1 is SQVTM and CDR2 is ANQGSEA in the germline V gene. This CDR3 comprises 11 residues. V lost 3 bases and J 6 bases, leaving 7 bases between the germline ends. In DNA form, the CDR3 reads TGCAGCGTTGATCACCCCGATACGCAGTATTTT. Its translation: CSVDHPDTQYF.

The table lists this clonotype with many counts. This chain uses TRBV7-9 with TRBJ2-2, with D perhaps TRBD2 (6 bases). The CDR3 extends over 17 amino acids. Between the trimmed V and J ends, which lost 1 base and 1 base, there was a span of 13 bases. From germline, CDR1 is SEHNR and CDR2 FQNEAQ (reference sequence). CDR3 residues: CASSLEAGTENTGELFF. As DNA, the CDR3 is TGTGCCAGCAGCTTAGAAGCCGGGACTGAGAACACCGGGGAGCTGTTTTTT.

This clonotype came up a few times. A much larger clone differs by one base, so this may be a read error. The DNA of the CDR3 is TGTGCCAGGAGCTTAACAGGGGTAAGAGAGCAGTTCTTC. Translated: CARSLTGVREQFF. The gene calls are TRBV5-4 and TRBJ2-1, with TRBD1 identical over 7 bases. CDR3 size: 13 residues. Per the germline V gene, CDR1 is SGHNT and CDR2 is YYREEE (reference sequence).

In this sample, this clonotype turned up many times. The rearrangement links TRBV27 to TRBJ1-6; TRBD1 aligns across 9 bases. Germline V gene lookup returns CDR1 MNHEY and CDR2 SMNVEV (reference sequence). V gave up 5 bases and J gave up 7 bases; unmatched junction bases: 15. This CDR3 region has 18 residues. DNA for the CDR3: TGTGCCAGCAGTCCTCCTGTCCCGGGACAGGGTTGGAATTCACCCCTCCACTTT. Residues: CASSPPVPGQGWNSPLHF.

V usage is TRBV3-1 and J usage is TRBJ1-4; TRBD1 agrees at 7 bases. There are 15 residues in the CDR3. J gave up 8 bases and V 0 bases, and 6 bases lay outside the gene matches. Germline assignment: CDR1 LGHDT and CDR2 YNNKEL (reference sequence). The CDR3: CASSQDFRGREKLFF. The DNA for the CDR3 is TGTGCCAGCAGCCAAGACTTTAGGGGGCGAGAAAAACTGTTTTTT.

J is TRBJ2-2 and V is TRBV4-3, with 8 positions matching TRBD2. The length of the CDR3 is 17 residues. Germline V gene data show CDR1 as LGHNA and CDR2 as YSLEER. V dropped 0 bases and J dropped 1; count of bases not matched to a gene: 4. The CDR3 reads CASSQEGGRWNTGELFF. DNA for the CDR3: TGCGCCAGCAGCCAAGAAGGCGGGAGGTGGAACACCGGGGAGCTGTTTTTT.